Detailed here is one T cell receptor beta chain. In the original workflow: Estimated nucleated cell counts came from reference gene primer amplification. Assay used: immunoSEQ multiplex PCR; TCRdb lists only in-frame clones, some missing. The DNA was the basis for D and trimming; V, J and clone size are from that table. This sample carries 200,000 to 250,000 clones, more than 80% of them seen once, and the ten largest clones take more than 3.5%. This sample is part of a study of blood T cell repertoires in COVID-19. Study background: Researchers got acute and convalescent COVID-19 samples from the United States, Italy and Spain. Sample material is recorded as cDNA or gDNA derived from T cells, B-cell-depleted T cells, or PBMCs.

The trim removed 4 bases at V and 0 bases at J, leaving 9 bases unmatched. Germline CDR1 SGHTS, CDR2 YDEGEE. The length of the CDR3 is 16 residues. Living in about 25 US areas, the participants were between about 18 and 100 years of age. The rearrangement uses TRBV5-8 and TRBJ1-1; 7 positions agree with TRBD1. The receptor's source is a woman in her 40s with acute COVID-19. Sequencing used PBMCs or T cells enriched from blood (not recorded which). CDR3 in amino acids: CASSLEPGTVNTEAFF. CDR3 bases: TGTGCCAGCAGCCTGGAGCCGGGGACAGTGAACACTGAAGCTTTCTTT.